Listed here are 27 T cell receptor beta chains from one sample, sequenced in a study of cytomegalovirus exposure and HLA in healthy donors. PCR amplification relied on 60 Vbeta primers (plus 13 Jbeta primers). Measured with immunoSEQ multiplex PCR; TCRdb has only the in-frame clones, and not every one. The table gives roughly 190,000 clones; the top ten clones make up 6.5% of it. Sequencing was done on a sample of PBMCs. These receptor sequences come from a man aged 30-40 years in good health and CMV-seronegative.

V gene TRBV29-1 combines with J gene TRBJ1-5, with a tentative D call TRBD1 (6 bases). This CDR3 region has 15 residues. CDR1 SQVTM and CDR2 ANQGSEA come from the germline V gene. V was trimmed by 5 bases and J by 6 bases, leaving 20 bases between them. The CDR3 DNA is TGCAGCGTTACCGTTGGGGCAGGGGTCGGTCAGCCCCAGCATTTT. This sequence encodes CSVTVGAGVGQPQHF.

The J gene is TRBJ1-1, the V gene TRBV18; 7 bases map to TRBD1. CDR1 KGHSH and CDR2 LQKENI come from the germline V gene. V trimming: 2 bases; J trimming: 1 base; junction bases outside the gene matches: 4. The CDR3 is 15 residues long. The CDR3 reads CASSPDRASNTEAFF. The CDR3 DNA reads TGTGCCAGCTCACCAGACAGGGCCTCGAACACTGAAGCTTTCTTT.

The CDR3 here is CASSRRDRDLNYGYTF. CDR3 coding DNA: TGTGCCAGCAGCCGCCGGGACAGGGACCTTAACTATGGCTACACCTTC. The chain employs TRBV5-6 and TRBJ1-2, with 9 bases that match TRBD1. Trimming cost V 4 bases and J 1 base; bases outside gene matches: 8. The CDR3 loop spans 16 amino acids. CDR1 and CDR2 (germline): SGHDT, YYEEEE.

The CDR3 sequence: CASRTGPYYNSPLHF. The CDR3 DNA sequence: TGTGCCAGCAGGACAGGGCCGTACTATAATTCACCCCTCCACTTT. The gene calls are TRBV27 and TRBJ1-6, with 7 bases lining up with TRBD1. Looked up from germline, CDR1 is MNHEY and CDR2 is SMNVEV (reference sequence). The ends lost 6 bases at V and 3 bases at J; junction bases unmatched: 5. The CDR3 extends over 15 amino acids.

The rearrangement uses TRBV9 and TRBJ2-1; possibly TRBD2 for D (6 bases). CDR1 is SGDLS and CDR2 is YYNGEE in the germline V gene. V was shortened by 0 bases and J by 3 bases, with 13 bases between the two germline ends. The CDR3 is 16 amino acids. The CDR3: CASSVGGSGYYNEQFF. The CDR3 DNA is TGTGCCAGCAGCGTAGGCGGTAGCGGATACTACAATGAGCAGTTCTTC.

V gene TRBV7-9 combines with J gene TRBJ1-1; D may be TRBD1 (5 bases). V was clipped by 1 base and J by 8 bases, with 11 bases between them. The CDR3 consists of 13 residues. Germline V gene lookup returns CDR1 SEHNR and CDR2 FQNEAQ (reference sequence). CDR3 amino acids: CASSLVRTTEAFF. CDR3 DNA sequence: TGTGCCAGCAGCTTAGTACGGACAACCGAAGCTTTCTTT. The full variable domain, rest sourced from reference TRBV7-9 and TRBJ1-1, is DTGVSQNPRHKITKRGQNVTFRCDPISEHNRLYWYRQTLGQGPEFLTYFQNEAQLEKSRLLSDRFSAERPKGSFSTLEIQRTEQGDSAMYLCASSLVRTTEAFFGQGTRLTVV.

As DNA, the CDR3 is TGTGCCAGCAAACTTATTCCGGGACAGGGGCGGAACACTGAAGCTTTCTTT. It yields the protein CASKLIPGQGRNTEAFF. The chain combines TRBV19 with TRBJ1-1; 10 bases agree with TRBD1. The ends lost 9 bases at V and 1 base at J; junction bases unmatched: 14. The CDR3 runs to 17 residues. Germline values: CDR1 LNHDA, CDR2 SQIVND (reference sequence).

The chain employs TRBV6-5 and TRBJ1-6; no reliable D call. Germline values: CDR1 MNHEY, CDR2 SVGAGI. This CDR3 comprises 15 residues. Trimming shortened V by 0 bases and J by 7 bases, and 10 bases separated the two germline ends. In DNA form, the CDR3 reads TGTGCCAGCAGTTACTCGTCATCGGGGAATTCACCCCTCCACTTT. Its translation: CASSYSSSGNSPLHF.

V gene TRBV5-4 combines with J gene TRBJ1-2, with unresolved D. CDR3 length: 12 residues. In germline, CDR1 is SGHNT, CDR2 YYREEE (reference sequence). Trimming took 2 bases from V and 3 from J, leaving 5 bases between them. In nucleotides, the CDR3 is TGTGCCAGCAGCTTCCCTGACTATGGCTACACCTTC. Amino acids: CASSFPDYGYTF.

The chain uses TRBV5-1 and TRBJ1-2, with 9 bases that match TRBD1. Germline CDR1 and CDR2: SGHRS and YFSETQ. V lost 4 bases, J lost 4 bases, and 5 bases stayed unmatched. The CDR3 length is 14 residues. As DNA, the CDR3 is TGCGCCAGCAGCACTGGGACAGGGAGCTATGGCTACACCTTC. Protein sequence: CASSTGTGSYGYTF.

This chain uses TRBV11-3 with TRBJ2-7, with 10 bases identical to TRBD2. The germline V gene has CDR1 SGHNT and CDR2 YENEEA. After removal of 2 bases from V and 3 bases from J, the junction contained 1 base not matched to a gene. The CDR3 contains 14 residues. This CDR3 reads CASSLTSGNYEQYF. Here the CDR3 DNA reads TGTGCCAGCAGCTTAACTAGCGGGAACTACGAGCAGTACTTC.

The chain joins TRBV6-5 to TRBJ1-5; no reliable D call. The ends were cut back, 0 bases at V and 5 bases at J, with 11 bases in the middle. Germline V lookup: CDR1 MNHEY, CDR2 SVGAGI. The CDR3 length is 15 residues. The CDR3 here is CASSYSGGPDQPQHF. CDR3 nucleotide sequence: TGTGCCAGCAGTTACTCCGGAGGGCCTGATCAGCCCCAGCATTTT.

V is TRBV29-1 and J is TRBJ1-3; TRBD1 agrees at 8 bases. The CDR3 consists of 11 residues. The germline V gene has CDR1 SQVTM and CDR2 ANQGSEA. Germline trimming cut 7 bases from V and 8 bases from J; bases unmatched to any gene: 4. The CDR3 is CSAGQGDTIYF. CDR3 DNA: TGCAGCGCCGGACAGGGAGACACCATATATTTT. Together with reference TRBV29-1 and TRBJ1-3, the CDR3 gives the full variable domain: SAVISQKPSRDICQRGTSLTIQCQVDSQVTMMFWYRQQPGQSLTLIATANQGSEATYESGFVIDKFPISRPNLTFSTLTVSNMSPEDSSIYLCSAGQGDTIYFGEGSWLTVV.

This sequence joins TRBV6-5 and TRBJ1-1, with D unclear. Trimming left V 6 bases short and J 4 bases short, with 18 bases between. This CDR3 has 15 amino acids. Germline CDR1 is MNHEY and CDR2 is SVGAGI. The CDR3 bases are TGTGCCAGCAGGCAGTATGAGGGAAGTTTCACTGAAGCTTTCTTT. It specifies CASRQYEGSFTEAFF.

DNA for the CDR3: TGTGCCAGCAGTTTCTCGGTGACAGGGGCATATGGCTACACCTTC. It encodes CASSFSVTGAYGYTF. V is TRBV6-5 and J is TRBJ1-2; TRBD1 matches at 8 bases. The germline V gene has CDR1 MNHEY and CDR2 SVGAGI. The ends lost 4 bases at V and 5 bases at J; junction bases unmatched: 9. This CDR3 has 15 amino acids.

The rearrangement joins TRBV6-1 to TRBJ1-4; D might be TRBD1 (5 bases). Germline lookup yields CDR1 MNHNS and CDR2 SASEGT. V was pared by 2 bases and J by 7 bases, with 14 bases between. The CDR3 has 15 residues. CDR3 DNA sequence: TGTGCCAGCAGTGAAAGGGGAACGCCCGGTGAAAAACTGTTTTTT. As protein: CASSERGTPGEKLFF.

The chain combines TRBV11-3 with TRBJ1-2, with D tentatively TRBD1 (5 bases). Trimming cost V 0 bases and J 8 bases, with 10 bases left between them. This CDR3 is built from 13 residues. CDR1 and CDR2 from the germline V gene are SGHNT and YENEEA. CDR3 sequence: CASSLEGGGGYTF. The CDR3 DNA reads TGTGCCAGCAGCTTAGAGGGCGGGGGAGGCTACACCTTC.

This chain uses TRBV28 with TRBJ1-6, with 7 bases matching TRBD1. Germline V gene lookup returns CDR1 MDHEN and CDR2 SYDVKM. Trimming cost V 3 bases and J 7 bases; bases outside gene matches: 6. The length of the CDR3 is 15 residues. The chain's CDR3 is CASSFSDRENSPLHF. The CDR3 DNA follows: TGTGCCAGCAGTTTCAGCGACAGGGAGAATTCACCCCTCCACTTT.

For this clone: The identical CDR3 is also encoded by other nucleotide sequences in the sample. The V gene is TRBV7-8, the J gene TRBJ1-1; tentatively, D is TRBD1 (5 bases). Germline CDR1 is SGHVS and CDR2 is FQNEAQ. The CDR3 has 15 amino acids. Trimming took off 2 bases at V and 1 base at J, with 11 bases between the two ends. The CDR3 nucleotides are TGTGCCAGCAGCTTATTAAGGACAAGGAACACTGAAGCTTTCTTT. It encodes CASSLLRTRNTEAFF.

J is TRBJ2-2 and V is TRBV28, with 10 bases identical to TRBD2. Per germline, CDR1 MDHEN and CDR2 SYDVKM. This CDR3 has 16 residues. With 6 bases clipped from V and 2 bases from J, the junction kept 6 bases outside the gene matches. CDR3 bases: TGTGCCAGCAGGGACTTAGCGGGAGGAAACACCGGGGAGCTGTTTTTT. Protein: CASRDLAGGNTGELFF.

The CDR3 nucleotides read TGTGCCAGCAGTTACGTAAACAGGGGCAACACTGAAGCTTTCTTT. Its protein is CASSYVNRGNTEAFF. The rearrangement joins TRBV6-5 to TRBJ1-1; 7 nucleotides agree with TRBD1. The germline gives CDR1 MNHEY, CDR2 SVGAGI. The V segment lost 2 bases and the J segment 2 bases; nucleotides outside the gene matches: 5. The CDR3 spans 15 residues.

The chain links TRBV7-2 to TRBJ2-7; D might be TRBD2 (6 bases). The V end was cut by 4 bases, the J end by 3 bases, with 13 bases between. The CDR3 runs 14 residues. The germline V gene encodes CDR1 SGHTA and CDR2 FQGNSA. CDR3 residues: CASSYAGYVYEQYF. The DNA for the CDR3 is TGTGCCAGCAGCTATGCGGGATACGTCTACGAGCAGTACTTC.

The chain is built from TRBV6-5 and TRBJ2-7, with D uncertain. The CDR3 covers 15 residues. Trimming pared 6 bases from V and 3 bases from J, leaving 18 bases between. Germline V gene sequence: CDR1 MNHEY, CDR2 SVGAGI. CDR3 sequence: CASRRLPGTYYEQYF. CDR3 coding DNA: TGTGCCAGCAGGAGACTCCCCGGCACATACTACGAGCAGTACTTC.

The V and J genes are TRBV19 and TRBJ1-2; D unclear. CDR3 size: 16 residues. Germline-derived CDR1 and CDR2 are LNHDA and SQIVND (reference sequence). Trimming left V 6 bases short and J 0 bases short, with 17 bases between. The CDR3 protein is CASRGKREEANYGYTF. CDR3 bases: TGTGCCAGTAGAGGAAAGAGGGAGGAAGCTAACTATGGCTACACCTTC.

V gene TRBV4-1 combines with J gene TRBJ1-3; 7 bases fit TRBD1. Per the germline V gene, CDR1 is MGHRA and CDR2 is YSYEKL. The CDR3 covers 16 residues. V lost 10 bases and J lost 0; bases outside the gene matches: 12. CDR3 residues: CANKTGPFYSGNTIYF. CDR3 nucleotides: TGCGCCAACAAGACAGGGCCTTTCTACTCTGGAAACACCATATATTTT.

The rearrangement joins TRBV5-4 to TRBJ2-2; tentative D call: TRBD2 (6 bases). CDR3 length equals 15 residues. Germline CDR1 and CDR2: SGHNT and YYREEE (reference sequence). Deletions cut 1 base from V and 1 base from J, with 8 bases between. The chain's CDR3 is CASSLRRGNTGELFF. CDR3 coding DNA: TGTGCCAGCAGCTTGAGGAGGGGGAACACCGGGGAGCTGTTTTTT. Drawing the rest from reference TRBV5-4 and TRBJ2-2, the complete variable domain is ETGVTQSPTHLIKTRGQQVTLRCSSQSGHNTVSWYQQALGQGPQFIFQYYREEENGRGNFPPRFSGLQFPNYSSELNVNALELDDSALYLCASSLRRGNTGELFFGEGSRLTVL.

The chain has TRBV2 and TRBJ2-1, with 10 bases fitting TRBD1. This CDR3 spans 15 amino acids. Germline V lookup: CDR1 SNHLY, CDR2 FYNNEI. Germline trimming cut 7 bases from V and 4 bases from J; bases unmatched to any gene: 7. The CDR3: CASNRQGAAYNEQFF. The CDR3 nucleotides are TGTGCCAGCAATCGACAGGGGGCAGCATACAATGAGCAGTTCTTC.